A selection of T cell receptor beta chains follows, all from one sample in a study of PD-1 blockade in classical Hodgkin lymphoma. Sequenced by immunoSEQ multiplex PCR; TCRdb stores in-frame clones only, minus some. The table lists over 70,000 clones, approximately 91% of them singletons. The material sequenced was peripheral blood mononuclear cells (PBMCs), taken at baseline. The origin of the receptors is a human donor with classical Hodgkin lymphoma. The CDR3 runs from the conserved cysteine through the conserved F or W. The D gene is left open where the match is weak. Only part of the rows carry a size: once, few, many, or a class if the clone is expanded.

CDR3 protein: CSVLGLRDLQETQYF; CDR3 DNA: TGCAGCGTTTTGGGATTGCGGGACCTCCAAGAGACCCAGTACTTC; D gene: NA; clone size: NA; V gene: TRBV29-1; J gene: TRBJ2-5
CDR3 protein: CASSLAGVLDTQYF; CDR3 DNA: TGTGCCAGCAGTCTAGCGGGAGTGCTAGATACGCAGTATTTT; D gene: TRBD2; clone size: NA; V gene: TRBV27; J gene: TRBJ2-3
CDR3 protein: CASSLGPGLFYEQYF; CDR3 DNA: TGTGCCAGCAGCTTGGGTCCGGGACTTTTCTACGAGCAGTACTTC; D gene: NA; clone size: NA; V gene: TRBV5-4; J gene: TRBJ2-7
CDR3 protein: CASGLGWGPYEQYF; CDR3 DNA: TGTGCTAGTGGTTTGGGTTGGGGCCCCTACGAGCAGTACTTC; D gene: NA; clone size: NA; V gene: TRBV12-5; J gene: TRBJ2-7
CDR3 protein: CASLLASETQYF; CDR3 DNA: TGTGCCAGCTTGCTAGCTTCCGAGACCCAGTACTTC; D gene: NA; clone size: many; V gene: TRBV2; J gene: TRBJ2-5
CDR3 protein: CASSPRGQANEKLFF; CDR3 DNA: TGTGCCAGTAGTCCCAGGGGCCAGGCTAATGAAAAACTGTTTTTT; D gene: NA; clone size: NA; V gene: TRBV19; J gene: TRBJ1-4
CDR3 protein: CASSSRELAYNSPLHF; CDR3 DNA: TGTGCCAGCAGTTCCAGGGAATTAGCGTATAATTCACCCCTCCACTTT; D gene: NA; clone size: NA; V gene: TRBV6-5; J gene: TRBJ1-6
CDR3 protein: CASSDWPNNQPQHF; CDR3 DNA: TGTGCCAGCAGTGACTGGCCGAACAATCAGCCCCAGCATTTT; D gene: NA; clone size: NA; V gene: TRBV2; J gene: TRBJ1-5
CDR3 protein: CSVERQGQYTEAFF; CDR3 DNA: TGCAGCGTCGAACGACAGGGGCAGTACACTGAAGCTTTCTTT; D gene: TRBD1; clone size: NA; V gene: TRBV29-1; J gene: TRBJ1-1
CDR3 protein: CASSPSPDSSYGYTF; CDR3 DNA: TGTGCCAGCAGTCCATCCCCGGACTCATCTTATGGCTACACCTTC; D gene: NA; clone size: few; V gene: TRBV27; J gene: TRBJ1-2
CDR3 protein: CASSQVRVAGEAFF; CDR3 DNA: TGCGCCAGCAGCCAAGTTAGGGTAGCGGGTGAAGCTTTCTTT; D gene: NA; clone size: NA; V gene: TRBV4-1; J gene: TRBJ1-1
CDR3 protein: CASSPGTVSGNTIYF; CDR3 DNA: TGTGCCAGCAGCCCAGGGACTGTCTCTGGAAACACCATATATTTT; D gene: NA; clone size: NA; V gene: TRBV5-6; J gene: TRBJ1-3
CDR3 protein: CASSQTESNEKLFF; CDR3 DNA: TGTGCCAGCTCACAAACAGAGTCTAATGAAAAACTGTTTTTT; D gene: NA; clone size: few; V gene: TRBV18; J gene: TRBJ1-4
CDR3 protein: CAWEAGVNQPQHF; CDR3 DNA: TGTGCCTGGGAAGCAGGGGTGAATCAGCCCCAGCATTTT; D gene: NA; clone size: NA; V gene: TRBV30; J gene: TRBJ1-5
CDR3 protein: CASSLGGRRDEQYF; CDR3 DNA: TGCGCCAGCAGCTTGGGTGGGAGAAGGGACGAGCAGTACTTC; D gene: NA; clone size: NA; V gene: TRBV5-1; J gene: TRBJ2-7
CDR3 protein: CASSPYPGLAGPEQFF; CDR3 DNA: TGTGCCAGCAGCCCCTACCCGGGACTAGCGGGACCAGAGCAGTTCTTC; D gene: TRBD2; clone size: NA; V gene: TRBV5-6; J gene: TRBJ2-1
CDR3 protein: CASSLAGPDTQYF; CDR3 DNA: TGTGCCAGCAGCTTGGCTGGCCCAGATACGCAGTATTTT; D gene: NA; clone size: NA; V gene: TRBV5-4; J gene: TRBJ2-3
CDR3 protein: CASSLEGPDTQYF; CDR3 DNA: TGTGCCAGCAGCTTAGAAGGACCAGATACGCAGTATTTT; D gene: NA; clone size: NA; V gene: TRBV7-9; J gene: TRBJ2-3
CDR3 protein: CSVETMGTGAKNIQYF; CDR3 DNA: TGCAGCGTTGAGACCATGGGGACAGGGGCCAAAAACATTCAGTACTTC; D gene: TRBD1; clone size: NA; V gene: TRBV29-1; J gene: TRBJ2-4
CDR3 protein: CASSPDENTGELFF; CDR3 DNA: TGTGCCAGCAGCCCGGACGAGAACACCGGGGAGCTGTTTTTT; D gene: NA; clone size: NA; V gene: TRBV4-2; J gene: TRBJ2-2
CDR3 protein: CASSPGDYGYTF; CDR3 DNA: TGTGCCAGCAGCCCCGGAGACTATGGCTACACCTTC; D gene: NA; clone size: NA; V gene: TRBV5-6; J gene: TRBJ1-2
CDR3 protein: CASSPPTSLYNEQFF; CDR3 DNA: TGTGCCAGCTCACCACCGACTAGCCTTTACAATGAGCAGTTCTTC; D gene: TRBD2; clone size: NA; V gene: TRBV18; J gene: TRBJ2-1
CDR3 protein: CASGLRVDTEAFF; CDR3 DNA: TGTGCTAGTGGTCTCAGGGTGGACACTGAAGCTTTCTTT; D gene: NA; clone size: NA; V gene: TRBV12-5; J gene: TRBJ1-1
CDR3 protein: CASTLTGTANSGNTIYF; CDR3 DNA: TGCGCCAGCACTTTAACCGGGACAGCCAACTCTGGAAACACCATATATTTT; D gene: TRBD1; clone size: NA; V gene: TRBV10-2; J gene: TRBJ1-3
CDR3 protein: CASSREDRGRVGYTF; CDR3 DNA: TGCGCCAGCAGCCGAGAGGACAGGGGGCGGGTGGGCTACACCTTC; D gene: TRBD1; clone size: few; V gene: TRBV4-1; J gene: TRBJ1-2
CDR3 protein: CASSLNEDTYIAKNIQYF; CDR3 DNA: TGTGCCAGCAGTTTAAATGAGGATACCTACATAGCCAAAAACATTCAGTACTTC; D gene: NA; clone size: NA; V gene: TRBV28; J gene: TRBJ2-4
CDR3 protein: CASSPRLAVTDTQYF; CDR3 DNA: TGCGCCAGCAGCCCCCGGCTAGCGGTTACAGATACGCAGTATTTT; D gene: TRBD2; clone size: NA; V gene: TRBV5-1; J gene: TRBJ2-3
CDR3 protein: CASSLWFREGNYGYTF; CDR3 DNA: TGTGCCAGCAGTTTATGGTTTCGGGAGGGTAACTATGGCTACACCTTC; D gene: NA; clone size: NA; V gene: TRBV28; J gene: TRBJ1-2
CDR3 protein: CASSFGDRVNEKLFF; CDR3 DNA: TGTGCCAGCAGTTTCGGCGACAGGGTCAATGAAAAACTGTTTTTT; D gene: TRBD1; clone size: NA; V gene: TRBV28; J gene: TRBJ1-4
CDR3 protein: CASSIGTATAGTQYF; CDR3 DNA: TGTGCCAGCTCAATAGGGACAGCGACGGCAGGGACGCAGTATTTT; D gene: TRBD1; clone size: NA; V gene: TRBV18; J gene: TRBJ2-3
CDR3 protein: CASSQDLSGKVYEQYF; CDR3 DNA: TGCGCCAGCAGCCAAGATCTGAGCGGGAAGGTCTACGAGCAGTACTTC; D gene: TRBD2; clone size: NA; V gene: TRBV4-1; J gene: TRBJ2-7
CDR3 protein: CASKGGISNQPQHF; CDR3 DNA: TGTGCCAGTAAGGGTGGTATTAGCAATCAGCCCCAGCATTTT; D gene: NA; clone size: NA; V gene: TRBV19; J gene: TRBJ1-5
CDR3 protein: CASTRGPNQPQHF; CDR3 DNA: TGTGCCAGCACGAGGGGGCCGAATCAGCCCCAGCATTTT; D gene: TRBD1; clone size: NA; V gene: TRBV7-6; J gene: TRBJ1-5
CDR3 protein: CASSQVVGRLDSGYGYTF; CDR3 DNA: TGTGCCAGCAGTCAGGTGGTGGGACGGCTCGATTCCGGATATGGCTACACCTTC; D gene: NA; clone size: NA; V gene: TRBV6-4; J gene: TRBJ1-2
CDR3 protein: CASSGSGGSYNEQFF; CDR3 DNA: TGTGCCAGCAGCGGGTCAGGGGGCTCCTACAATGAGCAGTTCTTC; D gene: TRBD1; clone size: NA; V gene: TRBV5-4; J gene: TRBJ2-1